This TCR beta chain was observed in a study of cytomegalovirus exposure and HLA in healthy donors. Germline loops: CDR1 MGHDK, CDR2 SYGVNS. Trimming removed 2 bases from V and 3 bases from J; junction bases left unmatched: 11. CDR3 length: 17 residues. The PCR used 60 Vbeta and 13 Jbeta primers. Libraries were prepared by immunoSEQ multiplex PCR; TCRdb keeps only in-frame clonotypes and omits some of them. There are more than 95,000 clones in the sample; about 80% occur only once, and roughly 5.4% lies in the top ten. As regards this clone: What it recognizes is unknown.

Study conclusions and caveats: Follow-up analysis found HLA locus-dependent TCR association rates, highest for DRB1 and lowest for HLA-C. The classifier reportedly diagnosed cytomegalovirus status with high sensitivity and specificity. The investigators catalogued 164 TCR beta chains as cytomegalovirus-associated. A further, later analysis showed that HLA-associated TCR beta chains (compared with equally common others) were more clonally expanded.

Sequences were obtained from PBMCs. The source of this sequence is a woman aged 18-30 years in good health and CMV-seropositive. The V and J genes are TRBV25-1 and TRBJ2-3; 7 bases agree with TRBD2. The CDR3 loop is CASSEPPLREGTDTQYF. DNA for the CDR3: TGTGCCAGCAGTGAACCCCCTCTTAGGGAGGGGACAGATACGCAGTATTTT.